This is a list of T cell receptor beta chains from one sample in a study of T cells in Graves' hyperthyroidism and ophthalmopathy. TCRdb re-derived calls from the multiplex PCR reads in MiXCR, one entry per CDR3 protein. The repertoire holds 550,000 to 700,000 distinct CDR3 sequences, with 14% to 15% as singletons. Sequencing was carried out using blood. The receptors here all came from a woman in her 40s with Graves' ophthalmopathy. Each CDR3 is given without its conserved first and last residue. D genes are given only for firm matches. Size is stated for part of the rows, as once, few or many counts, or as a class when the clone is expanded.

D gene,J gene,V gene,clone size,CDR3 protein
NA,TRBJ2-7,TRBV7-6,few,ASSSPIPGHAGEQY
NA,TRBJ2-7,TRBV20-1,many,SARDQAVSAAYEQY
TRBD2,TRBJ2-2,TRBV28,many,ASSPRTSGRLTGELF
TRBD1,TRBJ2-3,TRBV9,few,ASSVGQGTGTQY
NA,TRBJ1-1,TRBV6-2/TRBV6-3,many,ASSYHRGDTEAF
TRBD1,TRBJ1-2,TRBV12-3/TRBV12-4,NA,ASSPDRGSLYGYT
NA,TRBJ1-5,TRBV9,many,ASSVTGSQPQH
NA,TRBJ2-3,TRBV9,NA,ASSAAPDADTQY
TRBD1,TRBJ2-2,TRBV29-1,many,SARTGEDTGELF
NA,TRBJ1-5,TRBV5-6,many,ASSLGASDQPQH
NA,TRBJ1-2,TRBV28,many,ASTSRGNYGYT
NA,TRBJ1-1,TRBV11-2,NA,ASSSWATEAF
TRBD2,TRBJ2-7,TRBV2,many,ASSWLAGAAEQY
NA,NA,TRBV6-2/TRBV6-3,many,ASSSTERNQPQY
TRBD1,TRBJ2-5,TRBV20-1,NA,SARPPRTGVQETQY
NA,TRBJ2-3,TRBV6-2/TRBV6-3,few,ASSYAADTQY
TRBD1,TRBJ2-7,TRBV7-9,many,AIRGQGSYEQY
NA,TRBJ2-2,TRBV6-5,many,ASSYLATGELF
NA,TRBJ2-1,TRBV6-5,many,ASSYSSVAGRSYNEQF
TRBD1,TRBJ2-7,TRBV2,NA,ASSLPGQGTAPYEQY
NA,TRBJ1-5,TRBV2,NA,ASREQVSSNQPQH
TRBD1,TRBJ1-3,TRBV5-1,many,ASSLWTGRQSGTGNTIY
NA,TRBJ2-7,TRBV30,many,AWSEGAGYEQY
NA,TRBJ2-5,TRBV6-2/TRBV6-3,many,ASRPQGYRQETQY
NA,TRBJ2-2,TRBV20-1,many,SARIRGDTGELF
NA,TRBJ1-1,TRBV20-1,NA,SASPHRAANTEAF
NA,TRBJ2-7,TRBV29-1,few,SVAASDGHEQY
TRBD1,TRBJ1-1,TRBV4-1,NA,ASSLQTGGGEAF
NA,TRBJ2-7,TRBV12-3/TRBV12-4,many,ASSLFYGAGQNYEQY
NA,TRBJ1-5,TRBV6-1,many,ASRTLSNQPQH
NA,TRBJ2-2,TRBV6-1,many,ASSDGGLGNTGELF
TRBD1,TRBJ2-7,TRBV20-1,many,SAPGGRGLYEQY
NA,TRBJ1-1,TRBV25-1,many,ASSDFTVDTEAF
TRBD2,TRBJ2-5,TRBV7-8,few,ASSTLAGGSETQY
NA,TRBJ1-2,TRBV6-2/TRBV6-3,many,ASSYSKAAYGYT
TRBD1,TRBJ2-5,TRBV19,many,ASYNRGGETQY
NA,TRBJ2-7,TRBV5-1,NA,ASSLPTTEGEQY
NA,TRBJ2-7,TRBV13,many,ASSSSRGYEQY
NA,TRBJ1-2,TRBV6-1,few,ASRNAGTNYGYT
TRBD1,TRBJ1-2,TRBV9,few,ASSAIPGQDGYT
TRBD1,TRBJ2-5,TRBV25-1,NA,ASSARDRGGETQY
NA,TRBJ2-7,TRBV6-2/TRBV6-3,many,ASSRRDPEQY
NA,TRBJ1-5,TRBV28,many,ASSPDAHVDQPQH
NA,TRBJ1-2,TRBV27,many,ASMTSPGTGNGYT
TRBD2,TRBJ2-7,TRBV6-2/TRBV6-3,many,ASTRWDSGSGEQY
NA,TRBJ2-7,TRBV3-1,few,ASSQESGTPTYEQY
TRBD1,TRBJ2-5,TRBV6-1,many,ASRGQAGETQY
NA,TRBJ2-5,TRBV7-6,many,ASSNSGTAETQY
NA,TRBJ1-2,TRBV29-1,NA,SYGGGSGYGYT
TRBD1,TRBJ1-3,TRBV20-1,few,SAPTGAGNTIY